The source of this T cell receptor (beta chain) is a study of shared clonotypes between healthy human individuals. Study results and limitations: At large depth, rarefaction still showed sorted-subset sequencing to be incomplete. Some naive CD4 clonotypes, roughly 4.7%, turned up in common across several donors. Clonotypes shared by all four sorted-subset donors had higher generation probabilities than non-shared clonotypes.

Genomic DNA of every subset was divided equally among multiple immunoSEQ plates. Measured with immunoSEQ multiplex PCR; TCRdb has only the in-frame clones, and not every one. Altogether 2,500,000 or so clones are present, approximately 93% being singletons, with the ten largest covering approximately 0.37%. The CDR3 extends over 13 amino acids. Deletions cut 5 bases from V and 4 bases from J, with 11 bases between. Germline CDR1 is MNHNS and CDR2 is SASEGT. In its sample, this clone was seen once. Its target is unknown. This receptor was obtained from a young man in good health. Some clones in this sample may be carry-over from other donors' samples. Specimen: naive CD4+ T cells from PBMCs. The subset is: CD45RA+ positively selected. This chain joins TRBV6-1 and TRBJ1-1; no definite D call. The CDR3 DNA reads TGTGCCAGCAGTAAAGTTTTTGGCACTGAAGCTTTCTTT. Translated: CASSKVFGTEAFF.